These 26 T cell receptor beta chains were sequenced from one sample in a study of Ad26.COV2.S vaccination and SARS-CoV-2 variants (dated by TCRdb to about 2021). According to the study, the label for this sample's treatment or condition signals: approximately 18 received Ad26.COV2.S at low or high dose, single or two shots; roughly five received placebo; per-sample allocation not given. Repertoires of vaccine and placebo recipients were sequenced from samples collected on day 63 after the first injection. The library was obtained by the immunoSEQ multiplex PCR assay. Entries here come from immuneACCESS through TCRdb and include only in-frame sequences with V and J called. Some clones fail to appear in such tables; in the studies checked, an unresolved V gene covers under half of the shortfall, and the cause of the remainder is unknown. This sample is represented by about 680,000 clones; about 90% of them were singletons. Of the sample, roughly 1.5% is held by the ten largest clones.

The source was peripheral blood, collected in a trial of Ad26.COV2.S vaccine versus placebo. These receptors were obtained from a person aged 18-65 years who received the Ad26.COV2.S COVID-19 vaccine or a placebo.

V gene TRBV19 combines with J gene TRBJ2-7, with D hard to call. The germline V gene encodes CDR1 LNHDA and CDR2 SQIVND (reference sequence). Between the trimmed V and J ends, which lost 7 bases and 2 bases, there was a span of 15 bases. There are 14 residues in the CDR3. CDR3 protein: CASKPPGRTYEQYF. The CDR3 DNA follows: TGTGCCAGTAAACCCCCTGGGCGAACCTACGAGCAGTACTTC. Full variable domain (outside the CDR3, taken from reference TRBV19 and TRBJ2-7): DGGITQSPKYLFRKEGQNVTLSCEQNLNHDAMYWYRQDPGQGLRLIYYSQIVNDFQKGDIAEGYSVSREKKESFPLTVTSAQKNPTAFYLCASKPPGRTYEQYFGPGTRLTVT.

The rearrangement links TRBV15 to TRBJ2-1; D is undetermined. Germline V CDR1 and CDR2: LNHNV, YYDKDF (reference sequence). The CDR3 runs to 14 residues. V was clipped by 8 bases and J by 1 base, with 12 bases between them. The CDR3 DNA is TGTGCCACCGCTAGACTCGAGTCCTACAATGAGCAGTTCTTC. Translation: CATARLESYNEQFF.

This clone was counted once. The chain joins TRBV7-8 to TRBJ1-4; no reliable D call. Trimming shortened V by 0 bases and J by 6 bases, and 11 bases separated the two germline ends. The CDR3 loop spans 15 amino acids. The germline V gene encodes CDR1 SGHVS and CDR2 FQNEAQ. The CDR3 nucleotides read TGTGCCAGCAGCTTAGCGACACTATGGCATGAAAAACTGTTTTTT. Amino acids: CASSLATLWHEKLFF.

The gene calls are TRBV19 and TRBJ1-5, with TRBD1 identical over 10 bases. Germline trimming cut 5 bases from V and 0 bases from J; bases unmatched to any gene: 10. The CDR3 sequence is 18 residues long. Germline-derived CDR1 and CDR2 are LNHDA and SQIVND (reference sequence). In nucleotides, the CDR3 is TGTGCCAGTAGTGGTCAAAGGGACAGGGGTTATAGCAATCAGCCCCAGCATTTT. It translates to CASSGQRDRGYSNQPQHF.

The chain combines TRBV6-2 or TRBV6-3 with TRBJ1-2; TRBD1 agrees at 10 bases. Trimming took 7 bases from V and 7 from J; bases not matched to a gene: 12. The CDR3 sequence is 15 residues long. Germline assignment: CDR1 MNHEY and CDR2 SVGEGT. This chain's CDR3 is CASIPDRDRGSGYTF. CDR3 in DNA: TGTGCCAGCATCCCCGACCGGGACAGGGGAAGTGGCTACACCTTC.

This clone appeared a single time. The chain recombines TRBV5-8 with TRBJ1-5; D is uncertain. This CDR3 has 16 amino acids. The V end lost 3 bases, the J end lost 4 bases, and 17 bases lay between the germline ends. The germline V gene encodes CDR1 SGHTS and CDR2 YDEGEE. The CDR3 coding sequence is TGTGCCAGCAGCTCGGGAGTCACCCGAAGTAATCAGCCCCAGCATTTT. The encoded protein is CASSSGVTRSNQPQHF.

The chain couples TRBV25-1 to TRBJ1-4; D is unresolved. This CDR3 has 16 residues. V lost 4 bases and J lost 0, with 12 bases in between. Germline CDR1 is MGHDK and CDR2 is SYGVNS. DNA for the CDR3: TGTGCCAGCAGTGCCCCCTTGGGAGCAACTAATGAAAAACTGTTTTTT. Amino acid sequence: CASSAPLGATNEKLFF.

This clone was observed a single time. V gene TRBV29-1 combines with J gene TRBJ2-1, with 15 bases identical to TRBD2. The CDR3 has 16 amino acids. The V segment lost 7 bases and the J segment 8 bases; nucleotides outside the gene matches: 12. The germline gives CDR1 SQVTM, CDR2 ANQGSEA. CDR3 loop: CSAPGLAGGRGYEQFF. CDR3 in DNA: TGCAGCGCCCCGGGACTAGCGGGAGGAAGGGGGTATGAGCAGTTCTTC.

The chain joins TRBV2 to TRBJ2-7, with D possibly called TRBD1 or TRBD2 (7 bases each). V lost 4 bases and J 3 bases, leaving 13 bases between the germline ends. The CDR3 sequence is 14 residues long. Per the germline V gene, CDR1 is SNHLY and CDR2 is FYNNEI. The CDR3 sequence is CASSGQGGGYEQYF. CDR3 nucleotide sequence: TGTGCCAGCAGTGGACAGGGAGGGGGCTACGAGCAGTACTTC.

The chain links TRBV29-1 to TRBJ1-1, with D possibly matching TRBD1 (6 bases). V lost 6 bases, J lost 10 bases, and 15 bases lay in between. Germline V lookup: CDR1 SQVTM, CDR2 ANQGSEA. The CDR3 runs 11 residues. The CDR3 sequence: CSVPIQGSAFF. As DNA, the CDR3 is TGCAGCGTACCCATCCAGGGGTCAGCTTTCTTT.

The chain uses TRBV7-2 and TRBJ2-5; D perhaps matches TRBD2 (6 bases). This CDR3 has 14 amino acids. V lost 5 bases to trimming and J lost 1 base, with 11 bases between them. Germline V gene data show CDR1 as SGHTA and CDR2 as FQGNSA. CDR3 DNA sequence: TGTGCCAGCAGCCAAGGGACTTTCCAAGAGACCCAGTACTTC. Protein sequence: CASSQGTFQETQYF.

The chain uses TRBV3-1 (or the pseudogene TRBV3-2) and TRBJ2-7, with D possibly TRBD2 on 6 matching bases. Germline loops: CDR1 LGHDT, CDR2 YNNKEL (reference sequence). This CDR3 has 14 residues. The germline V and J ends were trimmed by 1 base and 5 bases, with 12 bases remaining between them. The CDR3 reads CASSQGVGSDEQYF. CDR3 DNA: TGTGCCAGCAGCCAAGGGGTCGGGAGCGACGAGCAGTACTTC.

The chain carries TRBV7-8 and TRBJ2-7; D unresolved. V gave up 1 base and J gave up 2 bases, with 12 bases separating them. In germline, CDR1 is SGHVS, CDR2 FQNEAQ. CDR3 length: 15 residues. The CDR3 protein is CASSLGLPPTYEQYF. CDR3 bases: TGTGCCAGCAGCTTAGGACTTCCTCCTACCTACGAGCAGTACTTC.

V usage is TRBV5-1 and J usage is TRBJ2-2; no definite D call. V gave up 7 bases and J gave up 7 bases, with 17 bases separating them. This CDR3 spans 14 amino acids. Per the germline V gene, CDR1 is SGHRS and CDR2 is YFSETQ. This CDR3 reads CASLLIPDGGELFF. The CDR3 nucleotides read TGCGCCAGCCTCCTTATCCCCGACGGCGGGGAGCTGTTTTTT.

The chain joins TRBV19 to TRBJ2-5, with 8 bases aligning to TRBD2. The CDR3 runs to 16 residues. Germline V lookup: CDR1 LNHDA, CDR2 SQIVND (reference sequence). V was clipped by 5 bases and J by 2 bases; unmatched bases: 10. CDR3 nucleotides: TGTGCCAGTAGTTCCTCGACTAGCGCCGGGCAAGAGACCCAGTACTTC. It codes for CASSSSTSAGQETQYF.

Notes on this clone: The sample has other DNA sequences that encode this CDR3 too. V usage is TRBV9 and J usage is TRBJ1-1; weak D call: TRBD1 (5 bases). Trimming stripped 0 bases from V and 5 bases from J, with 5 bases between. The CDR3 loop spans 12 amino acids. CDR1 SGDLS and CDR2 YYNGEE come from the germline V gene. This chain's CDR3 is CASSVEGTEAFF. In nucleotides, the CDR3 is TGTGCCAGCAGCGTAGAGGGGACTGAAGCTTTCTTT.

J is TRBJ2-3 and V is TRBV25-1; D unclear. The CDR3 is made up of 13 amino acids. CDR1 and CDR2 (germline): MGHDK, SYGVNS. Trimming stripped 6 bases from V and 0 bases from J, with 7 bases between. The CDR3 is CASSRRSTDTQYF. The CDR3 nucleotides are TGTGCCAGCAGCCGACGGAGCACAGATACGCAGTATTTT.

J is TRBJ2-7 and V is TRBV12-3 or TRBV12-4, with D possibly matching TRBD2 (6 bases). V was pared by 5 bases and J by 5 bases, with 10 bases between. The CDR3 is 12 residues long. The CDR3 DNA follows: TGTGCCAGCAGTCGGGACTTCGACGAGCAGTACTTC. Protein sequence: CASSRDFDEQYF.

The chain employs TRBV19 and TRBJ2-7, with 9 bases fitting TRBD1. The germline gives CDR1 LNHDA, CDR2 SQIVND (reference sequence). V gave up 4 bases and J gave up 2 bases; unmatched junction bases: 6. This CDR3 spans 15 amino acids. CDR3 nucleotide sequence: TGTGCCAGTAGTACTAGACAGGGGGAGACCTACGAGCAGTACTTC. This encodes CASSTRQGETYEQYF. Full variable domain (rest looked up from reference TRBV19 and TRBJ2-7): DGGITQSPKYLFRKEGQNVTLSCEQNLNHDAMYWYRQDPGQGLRLIYYSQIVNDFQKGDIAEGYSVSREKKESFPLTVTSAQKNPTAFYLCASSTRQGETYEQYFGPGTRLTVT.

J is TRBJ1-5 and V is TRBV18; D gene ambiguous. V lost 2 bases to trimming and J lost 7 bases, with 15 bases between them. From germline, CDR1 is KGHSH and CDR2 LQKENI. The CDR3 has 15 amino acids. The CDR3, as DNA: TGTGCCAGCTCACCAGAGCGCTATCCAACCCAGCCCCAGCATTTT. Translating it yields CASSPERYPTQPQHF.

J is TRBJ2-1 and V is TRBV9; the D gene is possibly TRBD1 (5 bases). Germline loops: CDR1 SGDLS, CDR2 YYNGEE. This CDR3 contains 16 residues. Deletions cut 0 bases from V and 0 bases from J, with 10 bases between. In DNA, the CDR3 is TGTGCCAGCAGCGTAGACACAGGACGCTCCTACAATGAGCAGTTCTTC. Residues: CASSVDTGRSYNEQFF. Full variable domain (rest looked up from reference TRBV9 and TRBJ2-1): DSGVTQTPKHLITATGQRVTLRCSPRSGDLSVYWYQQSLDQGLQFLIQYYNGEERAKGNILERFSAQQFPDLHSELNLSSLELGDSALYFCASSVDTGRSYNEQFFGPGTRLTVL.

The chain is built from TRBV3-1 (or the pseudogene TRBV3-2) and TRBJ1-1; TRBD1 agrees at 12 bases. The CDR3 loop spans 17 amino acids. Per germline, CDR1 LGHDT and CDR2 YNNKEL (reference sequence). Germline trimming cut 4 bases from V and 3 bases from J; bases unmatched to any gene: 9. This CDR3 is CASSPPGTGGSYTEAFF. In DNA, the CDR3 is TGTGCCAGCAGCCCGCCCGGGACAGGGGGCTCCTACACTGAAGCTTTCTTT.

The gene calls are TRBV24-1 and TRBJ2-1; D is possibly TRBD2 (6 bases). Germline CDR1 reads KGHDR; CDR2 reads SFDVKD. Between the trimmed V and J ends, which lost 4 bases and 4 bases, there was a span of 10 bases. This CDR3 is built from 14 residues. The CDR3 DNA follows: TGTGCCACCAGTGAGACTGGGACTTACAATGAGCAGTTCTTC. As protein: CATSETGTYNEQFF.

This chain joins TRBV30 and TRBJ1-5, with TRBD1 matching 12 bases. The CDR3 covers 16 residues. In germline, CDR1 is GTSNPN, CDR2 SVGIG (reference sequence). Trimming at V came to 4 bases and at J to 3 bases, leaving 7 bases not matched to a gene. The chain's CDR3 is CAWTPRDRGLNQPQHF. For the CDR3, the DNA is TGTGCCTGGACCCCCCGGGACAGGGGGCTCAATCAGCCCCAGCATTTT. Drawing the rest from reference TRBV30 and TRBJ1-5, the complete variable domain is SQTIHQWPATLVQPVGSPLSLECTVEGTSNPNLYWYRQAAGRGLQLLFYSVGIGQISSEVPQNLSASRPQDRQFILSSKKLLLSDSGFYLCAWTPRDRGLNQPQHFGDGTRLSIL.

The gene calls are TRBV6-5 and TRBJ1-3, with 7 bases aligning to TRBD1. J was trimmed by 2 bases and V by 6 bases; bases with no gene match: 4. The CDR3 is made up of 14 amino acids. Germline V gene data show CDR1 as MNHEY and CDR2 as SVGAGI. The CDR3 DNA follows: TGTGCCAGCAGAATGACAGGGACTGGAAACACCATATATTTT. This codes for CASRMTGTGNTIYF.

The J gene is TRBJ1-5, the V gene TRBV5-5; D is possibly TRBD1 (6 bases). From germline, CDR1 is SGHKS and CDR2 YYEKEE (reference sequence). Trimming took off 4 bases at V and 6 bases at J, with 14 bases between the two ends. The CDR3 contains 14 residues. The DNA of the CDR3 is TGTGCCAGCAGCGTAAGCCCAGGGGCTCAGCCCCAGCATTTT. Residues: CASSVSPGAQPQHF.